The 30 T cell receptor beta chains listed next were all sequenced from one sample in a study of blood T cell repertoires in COVID-19. TCRdb's table, derived via immunoSEQ multiplex PCR, lists solely in-frame clones and lacks some. There are roughly 120,000 clones in the sample; approximately 85% occur only once, and more than 5% lies in the top ten. Sequencing was performed on peripheral blood. The origin of the receptors is a woman aged 60 to 75 with COVID-19, enrolled during active disease.

This clone was seen a few times. The CDR3 DNA sequence: TGTGCCAGCAGTTATTTAGCTAATGAAAAACTGTTTTTT. Translating it yields CASSYLANEKLFF. This chain joins TRBV6-5 and TRBJ1-4; no clear D. The CDR3 has 13 residues. Per germline, CDR1 MNHEY and CDR2 SVGAGI. V was clipped by 3 bases and J by 3 bases, with 5 bases between them.

The chain combines TRBV5-1 with TRBJ1-2; the match to TRBD1 covers 9 bases. This CDR3 is 16 amino acids long. The germline V gene encodes CDR1 SGHRS and CDR2 YFSETQ. Trimming took 3 bases from V and 0 from J; bases not matched to a gene: 6. CDR3 protein: CASSSGDRGANYGYTF. In DNA, the CDR3 is TGCGCCAGCAGCTCGGGTGACAGGGGGGCTAACTATGGCTACACCTTC.

V usage is TRBV6-5 and J usage is TRBJ1-2; the match to TRBD1 covers 8 bases. The CDR3 length is 15 residues. The junction had 7 bases not matched to a gene; V was cut back by 6 bases and J by 1 base. Germline lookup yields CDR1 MNHEY and CDR2 SVGAGI. The CDR3 loop is CASRKGQAVNYGYTF. The DNA for the CDR3 is TGTGCCAGCAGAAAGGGACAGGCGGTTAACTATGGCTACACCTTC.

The V and J genes are TRBV27 and TRBJ1-2; 8 bases align to TRBD1. The trim removed 5 bases at V and 6 bases at J, leaving 11 bases unmatched. The germline V gene encodes CDR1 MNHEY and CDR2 SMNVEV (reference sequence). This CDR3 is 15 amino acids long. The CDR3 DNA follows: TGTGCCAGCAGTCAAATTGACAGGGGAATAGATGGCTACACCTTC. Its protein is CASSQIDRGIDGYTF.

The chain combines TRBV7-2 with TRBJ2-5; D call uncertain. The V and J ends lost 0 bases and 4 bases respectively, with 9 bases between them. The CDR3 has 14 amino acids. Looked up from germline, CDR1 is SGHTA and CDR2 is FQGNSA. CDR3 DNA: TGTGCCAGCAGCTTAGCCGGGTTCCCAGAGACCCAGTACTTC. Encoded protein: CASSLAGFPETQYF.

This clone was observed a single time. This chain connects TRBV7-6 to TRBJ2-5; 8 bases fit TRBD2. The V and J ends lost 3 bases and 5 bases, in that order; junction bases with no gene match: 11. The CDR3 length is 16 residues. Germline V gene lookup returns CDR1 SGHVS and CDR2 FNYEAQ. CDR3 amino acids: CASSFRAGGPGETQYF. The DNA for the CDR3 is TGTGCCAGCAGCTTCCGGGCGGGGGGCCCGGGTGAGACCCAGTACTTC.

The chain joins TRBV2 to TRBJ2-1; the match to TRBD1 covers 8 bases. The CDR3 is 15 residues long. Germline V gives CDR1 SNHLY, CDR2 FYNNEI. V shed 4 bases, J shed 9 bases, and the junction held 11 bases outside the gene matches. DNA of the CDR3: TGTGCCAGCAGTGCTAGGACAGGGACTTTTATTGAGCAGTTCTTC. Protein sequence: CASSARTGTFIEQFF.

V and J are TRBV9 and TRBJ2-3; D unclear. Per germline, CDR1 SGDLS and CDR2 YYNGEE. This CDR3 region has 13 residues. Trimming stripped 0 bases from V and 3 bases from J, with 5 bases between. The CDR3 loop reads CASSVARTDTQYF. CDR3 bases: TGTGCCAGCAGCGTAGCTAGGACAGATACGCAGTATTTT.

The V gene is TRBV7-9, the J gene TRBJ2-1; 10 nucleotides match TRBD2. Germline assignment: CDR1 SEHNR and CDR2 FQNEAQ (reference sequence). After removal of 1 base from V and 9 bases from J, the junction contained 9 bases not matched to a gene. The CDR3 sequence is 16 residues long. The DNA of the CDR3 is TGTGCCAGCAGCTTAGGGACTAGCGGATACTATTTTGAGCAGTTCTTC. This codes for CASSLGTSGYYFEQFF.

This clone was detected only once. The chain links TRBV9 to TRBJ2-7; possibly TRBD1 for D (5 bases). V shed 2 bases and J shed 0 bases, with 9 bases lying between them. The CDR3 spans 14 residues. Germline CDR1 and CDR2: SGDLS and YYNGEE. CDR3 amino acids: CASSVMTDSYEQYF. The DNA of the CDR3 is TGTGCCAGCAGCGTGATGACAGACTCCTACGAGCAGTACTTC.

This clone was counted once. V usage is TRBV14 and J usage is TRBJ1-2; no definite D call. The CDR3 consists of 14 residues. Germline V lookup: CDR1 SGHDN, CDR2 FVKESK. V was pared by 4 bases and J by 4 bases, with 13 bases between. CDR3 region: CASSLARGSYGYTF. CDR3 in DNA: TGTGCCAGCAGCCTAGCACGGGGTAGCTATGGCTACACCTTC.

DNA of the CDR3: TGTGCCAGCTCACCGCGGACAGGGTACGACTATGGCTACACCTTC. Protein: CASSPRTGYDYGYTF. This rearrangement joins TRBV18 to TRBJ1-2; 8 nucleotides align to TRBD1. The CDR3 consists of 15 residues. Germline V gene data show CDR1 as KGHSH and CDR2 as LQKENI. With V trimmed by 3 bases and J by 3 bases, 6 bases remained unmatched.

The V call is TRBV13, the J call TRBJ2-5; 8 bases map to TRBD2. Trimming took 5 bases from V and 4 from J; bases not matched to a gene: 6. This CDR3 region has 14 residues. The V gene's germline CDR1 is PRHDT and CDR2 FYEKMQ (reference sequence). CDR3 residues: CASSPSAGVETQYF. The CDR3 nucleotides read TGTGCCAGCAGCCCTTCAGCGGGGGTAGAGACCCAGTACTTC.

The V and J genes are TRBV10-3 and TRBJ1-1; 11 bases align to TRBD1. Germline V gene lookup returns CDR1 ENHRY and CDR2 SYGVKD. J was trimmed by 1 base and V by 7 bases; bases with no gene match: 5. This CDR3 spans 15 amino acids. The CDR3 is CAINKGQGANTEAFF. DNA for the CDR3: TGTGCCATCAACAAAGGACAGGGGGCGAACACTGAAGCTTTCTTT.

This sequence joins TRBV19 and TRBJ2-7, with 7 positions matching TRBD1. Germline CDR1 is LNHDA and CDR2 is SQIVND (reference sequence). The CDR3 contains 17 residues. J gave up 1 base and V 3 bases, and 12 bases lay outside the gene matches. Written as DNA, the CDR3 is TGTGCCAGTAGTATCTCCGGGACAGCCTTCGGATCCTACGAGCAGTACTTC. Its translation is CASSISGTAFGSYEQYF.

This sequence joins TRBV12-1 and TRBJ2-7; the table names TRBD2, a call not compared with the DNA. TRBV12-1 is flagged as a pseudogene. The CDR3 totals 17 residues. For the CDR3, the DNA is TGTGCCAGCAGCTCCCGGACGGACCGGGGTCTCTCCTACGAGCAGTACTTC. The encoded protein is CASSSRTDRGLSYEQYF.

The V call is TRBV18, the J call TRBJ1-3, with TRBD1 as a possible D gene (5 bases). Germline V lookup: CDR1 KGHSH, CDR2 LQKENI. The length of the CDR3 is 14 residues. V gave up 4 bases and J gave up 0 bases, with 7 bases separating them. CDR3 sequence reads: CASSQDSSGNTIYF. CDR3 nucleotide sequence: TGTGCCAGCTCACAAGACAGCTCTGGAAACACCATATATTTT.

The chain is built from TRBV2 and TRBJ2-5; D may be TRBD2 (6 bases). The CDR3 is 15 residues long. CDR1 and CDR2 (germline): SNHLY, FYNNEI. Trimming pared 1 base from V and 3 bases from J, leaving 12 bases between. This chain's CDR3 is CASSEGDGGKETQYF. In DNA form, the CDR3 reads TGTGCCAGCAGTGAAGGGGACGGGGGAAAAGAGACCCAGTACTTC.

The chain uses TRBV7-9 and TRBJ1-1, with D uncertain. CDR1 and CDR2 from the germline V gene are SEHNR and FQNEAQ (reference sequence). Deletions cut 8 bases from V and 5 bases from J, with 15 bases between. This CDR3 has 13 residues. CDR3 region: CASSWEEGTEAFF. The CDR3 DNA is TGTGCCAGCTCGTGGGAGGAGGGTACTGAAGCTTTCTTT.

The chain is built from TRBV7-9 and TRBJ2-7; TRBD2 matches 8 bases. CDR1 is SEHNR, CDR2 FQNEAQ, per germline (reference sequence). V lost 4 bases and J lost 3; bases outside the gene matches: 20. This CDR3 contains 19 residues. CDR3 sequence (DNA): TGTGCCAGCAGCTCCCCTGGGGGACTAGGCCAACCCAACGTCTACGAGCAGTACTTC. This encodes CASSSPGGLGQPNVYEQYF.

V is TRBV11-3 and J is TRBJ2-3; TRBD2 agrees at 8 bases. Germline V gene lookup returns CDR1 SGHNT and CDR2 YENEEA. Trimming removed 1 base from V and 4 bases from J; junction bases left unmatched: 1. The CDR3 runs to 14 residues. Written as DNA, the CDR3 is TGTGCCAGCAGCTTAGGGCGGGGGGCAGATACGCAGTATTTT. Protein sequence: CASSLGRGADTQYF.

This sequence joins TRBV5-1 and TRBJ1-6; 8 bases fit TRBD1. V shed 0 bases and J 7 bases; nucleotides not matched to a gene: 6. CDR1 is SGHRS, CDR2 YFSETQ, per germline. The CDR3 sequence is 16 residues long. CDR3 in DNA: TGCGCCAGCAGCTTGGGAGACAGGGGAAAGAATTCACCCCTCCACTTT. Its protein product is CASSLGDRGKNSPLHF.

This chain joins TRBV7-2 and TRBJ1-5, with D possibly being TRBD1 (5 bases). The CDR3 extends over 15 amino acids. From germline, CDR1 is SGHTA and CDR2 FQGNSA. V was shortened by 3 bases and J by 4 bases, with 13 bases between the two germline ends. The CDR3 DNA reads as TGTGCCAGCAGCTTCGGGGGTGGCGGGAATCAGCCCCAGCATTTT. Translated: CASSFGGGGNQPQHF.

In its sample, this clone is medium-sized. The chain employs TRBV2 and TRBJ2-5; 11 bases are shared with TRBD2. In germline, CDR1 is SNHLY, CDR2 FYNNEI. The CDR3 runs to 17 residues. V trimming: 1 base; J trimming: 2 bases; junction bases outside the gene matches: 6. In DNA, the CDR3 is TGTGCCAGCAGTGAAGTGTCTAGCGGGGGGCCGCAAGAGACCCAGTACTTC. Translation gives CASSEVSSGGPQETQYF.

J is TRBJ1-2 and V is TRBV28; TRBD1 might be the D (6 bases). CDR1 MDHEN and CDR2 SYDVKM come from the germline V gene. The length of the CDR3 is 16 residues. Trimming took off 1 base at V and 2 bases at J, with 14 bases between the two ends. CDR3 sequence: CASSLSTQGLNYGYTF. The CDR3 DNA follows: TGTGCCAGCAGTTTATCTACGCAGGGGCTAAACTATGGCTACACCTTC.

The rearrangement links TRBV10-1 to TRBJ1-5, with no clear D. This CDR3 comprises 16 residues. V lost 5 bases to trimming and J lost 0 bases, with 14 bases between them. CDR1 is WNHNN and CDR2 is SYGVQD in the germline V gene (reference sequence). Written as DNA, the CDR3 is TGCGCCAGCAGTAGCTCCCATGCCTATAGCAATCAGCCCCAGCATTTT. It codes for CASSSSHAYSNQPQHF.

V and J are TRBV18 and TRBJ2-3, with 15 bases matching TRBD2. V lost 6 bases and J lost 1; bases outside the gene matches: 14. This CDR3 has 20 amino acids. Germline CDR1 KGHSH, CDR2 LQKENI. As DNA, the CDR3 is TGTGCCAGCTCCCCGGTCCTCGGGACTAGCGGGGGGCCCGGCACAGATACGCAGTATTTT. Translation gives CASSPVLGTSGGPGTDTQYF.

This clone occurred once. The V and J genes are TRBV5-4 and TRBJ1-2; D is ambiguous. The CDR3 consists of 15 residues. Between the trimmed V and J ends, which lost 4 bases and 1 base, there was a span of 14 bases. The V gene's germline CDR1 is SGHNT and CDR2 YYREEE (reference sequence). The CDR3 coding sequence is TGTGCCAGCAGCCTCCCCAGTGGTGGTAACTATGGCTACACCTTC. Protein: CASSLPSGGNYGYTF.

This clone was detected only a few times. The chain joins TRBV14 to TRBJ2-7; D is uncertain. The CDR3 is 12 amino acids. Trimming took off 4 bases at V and 4 bases at J, with 8 bases between the two ends. In germline, CDR1 is SGHDN, CDR2 FVKESK. Here the CDR3 DNA reads TGTGCCAGCAGCCCGGAGCTATACGAGCAGTACTTC. Translation gives CASSPELYEQYF.

This clone was detected a few times. This chain connects TRBV21-1 to TRBJ1-2. TRBV21-1 is assigned pseudogene status. This CDR3 has 15 residues. The chain's CDR3 is CASSSVGGSPYGYTF. CDR3 coding DNA: TGTGCCAGCAGCTCGGTCGGAGGGAGCCCGTATGGCTACACCTTC.